This TCR beta chain stems from a study of patients and donors after allogeneic stem cell transplantation (dated by TCRdb to the early 2020s). By how much of the sample it makes up, this clonotype is large (0.1 to 1%). Its antigen is still unknown. No base-level quality is on record; no much larger clone is a single base apart. The library was built by means of RT-PCR. Reads for this sample came from a NextSeq 550. TCRdb passed the public sequencing reads through fastp at Q25 and MiXCR, retaining productive beta sequences. Each record represents a unique CDR3 protein, reported with the most common genes and DNA among its rows. The sample data list about 2,000 distinct CDR3 sequences, and less than 40% of these were observed just once. Over 15% of the sample is taken by the ten largest. From the germline V gene, CDR1 is SGHNT and CDR2 is YENEEA. Deletion took 5 bases off V and 9 bases off J, with a span of 12 bases between the germline ends. The CDR3, cysteine through phenylalanine, is 12 amino acids long. The only DNA kept is the CDR3, 36 bases in frame from the first base.

The sequence derives from a human donor who was either an allogeneic HSCT recipient or a stem cell or donor lymphocyte infusion donor (not recorded which). It is not recorded whose cells these are; they may come from a transplant donor. Sequencing was carried out using blood, either unsorted or a sorted T cell fraction (not recorded which). In this chain, TRBV11-3 is recombined with TRBJ2-3; TRBD2 might be the D gene, on 5 matching bases. The CDR3 protein sequence reads: CASSPAADTQYF. The DNA sequence is TGTGCCAGCAGCCCGGCAGCGGACACGCAGTATTTT.